This T cell receptor beta chain stems from a study of T-cell reconstitution after alpha-beta-depleted transplantation in children. The library targeted TCRbeta and was prepared with unique molecular identifiers. TCRdb reanalysed the PCR reads using MiXCR and keeps one entry per CDR3 protein. The top ten hold around 4.1% of the sample, which has about 360,000 distinct CDR3 sequences, 13% seen once. CDR3 length: 13 amino acids. Germline CDR1 is LGHDT and CDR2 is YNNKEL (reference sequence). V dropped 2 bases and J dropped 6 bases, with 11 bases sitting between them. Ten or more counts support this clonotype.

The sample was PBMCs, taken from the stem cell graft. The chain carries TRBV3-1 and TRBJ2-7; maybe TRBD2 (6 bases). This TCR was sampled from a human donor who donated a stem cell graft to a child with Fanconi anemia. CDR3 in DNA: TGTGCCAGCAGCCAATTTCACGGGGGCGAGCAGTACTTC. Amino acid sequence: CASSQFHGGEQYF.